The entry below gives a single T cell receptor beta chain sequence along with its context. There are many counts of this clonotype. Its recognized antigen is unknown. No base-level quality is on record; no much larger clone is a single base apart. This sample stems from a study of T-cell memory formation after mild COVID-19 (dated by TCRdb to the early 2020s). Looking at the study overall: Most TCR sequence clusters were specific to one of the two donors. Longitudinal TCRalpha and TCRbeta repertoire sequencing tracked T-cell clones expanding and contracting after mild COVID-19 in a couple of donors. The cohort was made up of two young adult volunteers, one female and one male, who were previously healthy. Study-wide conclusions, independent of this receptor: Clones contracting from day 15 to 85 had balanced CD4/CD8 phenotypes, while a second wave expanding from day 15 to 37 was biased towards CD4+. SARS-CoV-2 specificity was not confirmed for the second-wave clones peaking on day 37. Only two mild cases were covered in the study, and larger cohorts including severe cases with pre-infection samples were considered necessary. Contracting CD4+ clones were found mainly in CM and EM memory subsets, while CD8+ clones were enriched in EMRA. Some responding clones were detected in pre-infection memory, which suggested that pre-existing cross-reactive memory T cells had joined the SARS-CoV-2 response.

TCRdb shows the sequencer as Illumina NovaSeq 6000. TCRalpha and TCRbeta cDNA libraries were built by 5'RACE with constant-segment primers, adding sample barcodes and unique molecular identifiers. RNA was extracted from every sample with Trizol reagent. Amplification of the libraries took two PCR steps, and the second step added a second sample barcode plus Illumina TruSeq adapters. Sequencing of the libraries was done on an Illumina NovaSeq, producing 2 x 150 bp paired-end reads. For the original study's pipeline: Demultiplexing of reads and collapsing into UMI-guided consensus sequences were performed with migec v1.2.7. Using mixcr v2.1.11, the UMI consensuses were aligned to TRA and TRB V and J templates and assembled into clonotypes. A clonotype was counted as expanded or contracted only if both edgeR and NoisET called the change significant, with noise models trained on biological replicates. For edgeR calls, a false discovery rate-adjusted p below 0.01 and a log2 fold-change threshold of 1 were applied. PCA with hierarchical clustering of max-normalized trajectories of the 1000 most abundant clonotypes was used as exploratory dynamics analysis. Separately sequenced CD4+ and CD8+ repertoires were used to assign the CD4 or CD8 phenotype of responding clones. TCRdb reprocessed the public reads (quality trimming at Q25 with fastp, clone calling with MiXCR) and kept in-frame beta chains. Duplicate CDR3 protein sequences are folded into a single record with the most common DNA and genes. What appears here as the V and J calls and clone size reflects TCRdb's work, not the paper's. Within this sample are around 34,000 distinct CDR3 sequences, with 7.5% to 8% of them counted one time only. The ten largest clones add up to 29% of the sample.

Ficoll-Paque density gradient centrifugation was used to isolate PBMCs. CDR1 DFQATT and CDR2 SNEGSKA were looked up in the germline V gene (reference sequence). The CDR3, cysteine through phenylalanine, is 14 amino acids long. Only CDR3 DNA remains: 42 bases, in frame from the first base. Deletion took 3 bases off V and 6 bases off J, with a span of 18 bases between the germline ends. The chain employs TRBV20-1 and TRBJ2-7; the D gene is possibly TRBD2, with 6 bases matching. The sequenced material came from PBMCs or a T cell subset sorted from them (not recorded which). The origin of this receptor is a man aged 18-30 years who had mild COVID-19 (a few samples of this study predate the infection). The sample titles of this study are shuffled in the database, so cell type and time point are left out; the donor was told from shared clones. In nucleotide form, the sequence is TGCAGTGCTAGCCCGGGACTGGGAGGAGGCGAGCAGTACTTC. Its translation is CSASPGLGGGEQYF.